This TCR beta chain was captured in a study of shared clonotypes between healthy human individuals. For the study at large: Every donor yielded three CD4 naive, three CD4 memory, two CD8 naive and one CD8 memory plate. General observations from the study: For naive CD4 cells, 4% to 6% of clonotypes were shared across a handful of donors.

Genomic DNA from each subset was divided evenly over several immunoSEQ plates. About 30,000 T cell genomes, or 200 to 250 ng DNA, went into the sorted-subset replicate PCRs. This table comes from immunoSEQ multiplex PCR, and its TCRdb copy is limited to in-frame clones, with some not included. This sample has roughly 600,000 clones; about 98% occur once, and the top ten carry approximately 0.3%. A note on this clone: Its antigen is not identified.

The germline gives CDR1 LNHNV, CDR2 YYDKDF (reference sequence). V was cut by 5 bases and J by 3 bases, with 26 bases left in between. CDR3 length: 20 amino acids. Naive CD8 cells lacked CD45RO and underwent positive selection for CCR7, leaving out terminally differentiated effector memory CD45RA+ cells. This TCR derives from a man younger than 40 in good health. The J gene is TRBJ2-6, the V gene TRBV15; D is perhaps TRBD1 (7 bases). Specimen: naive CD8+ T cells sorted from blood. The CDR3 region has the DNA TGTGCCACCAGCGGGACTGTGGACAGGCCCTGGGCTGGTGGGGCCAACGTCCTGACTTTC. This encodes CATSGTVDRPWAGGANVLTF. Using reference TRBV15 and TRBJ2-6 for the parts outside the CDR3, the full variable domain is DAMVIQNPRYQVTQFGKPVTLSCSQTLNHNVMYWYQQKSSQAPKLLFHYYDKDFNNEADTPDNFQSRRPNTSFCFLDIRSPGLGDTAMYLCATSGTVDRPWAGGANVLTFGAGSRLTVL.